The 17 T cell receptor beta chains below were found in one sample sequenced in a study of cytomegalovirus exposure and HLA in healthy donors. The PCR made use of 60 Vbeta and 13 Jbeta primers. The table came from immunoSEQ multiplex PCR; TCRdb's copy has only in-frame clones and leaves some out. The sample consists of around 150,000 clones, about 80% of them appearing once. The sequencing input was PBMCs. The receptors stem from a girl between 5 and 17 years old in good health and CMV-seropositive.

In regard to this clone: A junction end diverges from the germline sequence, so it may reflect a read error. The V gene is TRBV11-3, the J gene TRBJ2-7; 7 positions match TRBD1. The CDR3 consists of 10 residues. Germline CDR1 SGHNT, CDR2 YENEEA. CDR3 nucleotides: TGTGCCAGCAGCTTTTTTGCAGGGGGCTTC. This gives the protein CASSFFAGGF.

This chain joins TRBV5-6 and TRBJ1-2; D ambiguous. CDR3 length: 15 amino acids. The germline gives CDR1 SGHDT, CDR2 YYEEEE. Between the trimmed V and J ends, which lost 4 bases and 0 bases, there was a span of 13 bases. CDR3 loop: CASSPTPKTNYGYTF. CDR3 in DNA: TGTGCCAGCAGCCCAACGCCTAAAACTAACTATGGCTACACCTTC.

The gene calls are TRBV4-1 and TRBJ1-1; 12 nucleotides line up with TRBD1. V was clipped by 1 base and J by 4 bases; unmatched bases: 4. This CDR3 is 16 amino acids long. CDR1 is MGHRA and CDR2 is YSYEKL in the germline V gene. The CDR3 here is CASSQVGTGGSTEAFF. In DNA, the CDR3 is TGCGCCAGCAGCCAAGTAGGGACAGGGGGCTCCACTGAAGCTTTCTTT.

The gene calls are TRBV10-1 and TRBJ2-3; D gene uncertain. CDR1 is WNHNN, CDR2 SYGVQD, per germline (reference sequence). The CDR3 has 16 residues. V dropped 3 bases and J dropped 0 bases, with 13 bases sitting between them. DNA for the CDR3: TGCGCCAGCAGTGATTTCTCCGCGTCTAGCACAGATACGCAGTATTTT. It is translated as CASSDFSASSTDTQYF.

This clone was seen only once. The V gene is TRBV29-1, the J gene TRBJ2-7; 8 bases fit TRBD1. Germline V gives CDR1 SQVTM, CDR2 ANQGSEA. V dropped 7 bases and J dropped 0; count of bases not matched to a gene: 8. The CDR3 loop spans 14 amino acids. The CDR3 DNA reads TGCAGCGGGGCTGGACAGGGAAGCTCCTACGAGCAGTACTTC. Its translation is CSGAGQGSSYEQYF.

This chain connects TRBV5-4 to TRBJ2-5; 8 positions agree with TRBD1. The CDR3 is 14 residues long. CDR1 SGHNT and CDR2 YYREEE come from the germline V gene (reference sequence). Unmatched junction bases numbered 4, after V lost 3 bases and J lost 3 bases. The CDR3 sequence is CASSSKDREETQYF. The CDR3 bases are TGTGCCAGCAGCTCGAAGGACAGGGAAGAGACCCAGTACTTC.

Remarks on this clone: Additional DNA sequences in this sample encode the identical CDR3. This chain joins TRBV7-2 and TRBJ2-7; 11 positions match TRBD1. The CDR3 has 15 amino acids. Germline V gene data show CDR1 as SGHTA and CDR2 as FQGNSA. V shed 1 base and J 4 bases; nucleotides not matched to a gene: 3. CDR3 sequence: CASSLGWDRGYEQYF. CDR3 coding DNA: TGTGCCAGCAGCTTAGGTTGGGACAGGGGGTACGAGCAGTACTTC.

V is TRBV5-4 and J is TRBJ1-2; D remains ambiguous. This CDR3 is 14 amino acids long. V was clipped by 5 bases and J by 5 bases, with 16 bases between them. Germline CDR1 is SGHNT and CDR2 is YYREEE (reference sequence). CDR3: CASSAETGIYGYTF. The CDR3 DNA follows: TGTGCCAGCAGTGCGGAGACGGGGATATATGGCTACACCTTC.

The chain has TRBV6-6 and TRBJ2-1, with 11 bases lining up with TRBD1. V was clipped by 2 bases and J by 8 bases; unmatched bases: 5. Germline CDR1 reads MNHNY; CDR2 reads SVGAGI (reference sequence). The CDR3 extends over 15 amino acids. Here the CDR3 reads CASSYPGQGAYEQFF. The CDR3 nucleotides read TGTGCCAGCAGTTACCCCGGACAGGGGGCTTATGAGCAGTTCTTC.

A single count supports this clone. The chain uses TRBV2 and TRBJ2-7; maybe TRBD2 (6 bases). V gave up 6 bases and J gave up 5 bases, with 17 bases separating them. Germline V CDR1 and CDR2: SNHLY, FYNNEI. The CDR3 consists of 14 residues. This CDR3 is CASREGFRANEQYF. In DNA form, the CDR3 reads TGTGCCAGCAGGGAGGGCTTCAGGGCGAACGAGCAGTACTTC.

The V call is TRBV6-5, the J call TRBJ1-3; 7 bases are a match to TRBD1. After removal of 6 bases from V and 0 bases from J, the junction contained 2 bases not matched to a gene. The CDR3 is 14 residues long. Per the germline V gene, CDR1 is MNHEY and CDR2 is SVGAGI. CDR3 bases: TGTGCCAGCAGCGGGACAGCCTCTGGAAACACCATATATTTT. Amino acids: CASSGTASGNTIYF.

This chain connects TRBV11-2 to TRBJ1-5, with 9 positions matching TRBD1. V trimming: 5 bases; J trimming: 6 bases; junction bases outside the gene matches: 5. The germline V gene encodes CDR1 SGHAT and CDR2 FQNNGV. The CDR3 consists of 14 residues. Here the CDR3 reads CASSRTGAGQPQHF. CDR3 coding DNA: TGTGCCAGCAGCCGGACAGGGGCGGGTCAGCCCCAGCATTTT.

The rearrangement uses TRBV30 and TRBJ2-1, with no clear D. The CDR3 covers 13 residues. Per germline, CDR1 GTSNPN and CDR2 SVGIG (reference sequence). Between the trimmed V and J ends, which lost 4 bases and 0 bases, there was a span of 7 bases. The CDR3 is CAWTVNSYNEQFF. The CDR3 nucleotides are TGTGCCTGGACAGTAAACTCCTACAATGAGCAGTTCTTC.

CDR3 region: CASSLGTGVSGNTIYF. CDR3 nucleotides: TGTGCCAGCAGCTTAGGGACAGGGGTCTCTGGAAACACCATATATTTT. This chain uses TRBV11-2 with TRBJ1-3, with 9 bases matching TRBD1. Looked up from germline, CDR1 is SGHAT and CDR2 is FQNNGV. V lost 1 base and J lost 0; bases outside the gene matches: 1. The CDR3 consists of 16 residues.

The chain combines TRBV7-3 with TRBJ2-1; TRBD2 matches at 7 bases. This CDR3 spans 13 amino acids. V shed 4 bases, J shed 8 bases, and the junction held 5 bases outside the gene matches. Germline CDR1 reads SGHTA; CDR2 reads FQGTGA. The CDR3, as DNA: TGTGCCAGCAGCTCATCGGGGGGAGATGAGCAGTTCTTC. Protein: CASSSSGGDEQFF.

The chain combines TRBV29-1 with TRBJ2-2, with TRBD2 identical over 14 bases. Germline V gives CDR1 SQVTM, CDR2 ANQGSEA. V trimming: 1 base; J trimming: 7 bases; junction bases outside the gene matches: 5. The CDR3 runs 16 residues. The CDR3 DNA follows: TGCAGCGTTGAAGGACTAGCGGGGGGGCATGGCGGGGAGCTGTTTTTT. Encoded protein: CSVEGLAGGHGGELFF.

This rearrangement joins TRBV30 to TRBJ1-1; no clear D gene. Trimming pared 4 bases from V and 0 bases from J, leaving 6 bases between. Germline V gene sequence: CDR1 GTSNPN, CDR2 SVGIG (reference sequence). The CDR3 consists of 12 residues. The CDR3 loop is CAWTILNTEAFF. CDR3 sequence (DNA): TGTGCCTGGACTATATTGAACACTGAAGCTTTCTTT. The full variable domain, its missing parts supplied by reference TRBV30 and TRBJ1-1, is SQTIHQWPATLVQPVGSPLSLECTVEGTSNPNLYWYRQAAGRGLQLLFYSVGIGQISSEVPQNLSASRPQDRQFILSSKKLLLSDSGFYLCAWTILNTEAFFGQGTRLTVV.